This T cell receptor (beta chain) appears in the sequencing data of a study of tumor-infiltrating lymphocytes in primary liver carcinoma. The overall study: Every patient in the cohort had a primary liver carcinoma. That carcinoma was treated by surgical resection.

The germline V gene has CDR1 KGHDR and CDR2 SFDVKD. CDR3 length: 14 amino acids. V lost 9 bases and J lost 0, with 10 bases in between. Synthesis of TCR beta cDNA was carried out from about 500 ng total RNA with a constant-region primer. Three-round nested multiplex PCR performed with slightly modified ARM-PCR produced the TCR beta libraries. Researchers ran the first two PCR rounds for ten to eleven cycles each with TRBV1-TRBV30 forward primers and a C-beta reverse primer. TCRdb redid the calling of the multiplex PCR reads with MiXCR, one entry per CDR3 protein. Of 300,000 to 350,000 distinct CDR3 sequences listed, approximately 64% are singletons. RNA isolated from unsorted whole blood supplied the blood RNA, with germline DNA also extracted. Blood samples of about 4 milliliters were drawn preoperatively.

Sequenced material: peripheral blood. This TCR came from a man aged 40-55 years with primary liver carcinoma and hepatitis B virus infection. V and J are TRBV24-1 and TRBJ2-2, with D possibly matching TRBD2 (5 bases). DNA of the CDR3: TGTGCCACCCTCGGTAGCGCGAACACCGGGGAGCTGTTTTTT. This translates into CATLGSANTGELFF.